This entry lists 30 T cell receptor beta chains sequenced from one sample in a study of shared clonotypes between healthy human individuals. The method was immunoSEQ multiplex PCR; TCRdb's version includes in-frame clones alone and lacks a portion of them. Found here are more than 850,000 clones, approximately 78% of them singletons; the top ten hold 0.5% to 0.6%. The sample consisted of memory CD4+ T cells from PBMCs. The sample's subset: CD45RA-negative fraction. The receptors stem from a man younger than 35 in good health. Some clones in this sample may be carry-over from other donors' samples.

The V call is TRBV7-9, the J call TRBJ2-1; 9 positions match TRBD2. Germline V gene data show CDR1 as SEHNR and CDR2 as FQNEAQ (reference sequence). Trimming removed 4 bases from V and 1 base from J; junction bases left unmatched: 2. The CDR3 sequence is 15 residues long. For the CDR3, the DNA is TGTGCCAGCAGCTACACTAGCGGGTCCTACAATGAGCAGTTCTTC. Translating it yields CASSYTSGSYNEQFF.

J is TRBJ2-5 and V is TRBV4-1, with a weak D call TRBD1 (5 bases). The DNA end lines up better with TRBJ2-7; the J call may be wrong. This CDR3 has 13 residues. Germline values: CDR1 MGHRA, CDR2 YSYEKL. This CDR3 reads CASSQNWGDEQYF. The CDR3 DNA reads TGCGCCAGCAGCCAAAACTGGGGCGACGAGCAGTACTTC.

The J gene is TRBJ2-6, the V gene TRBV7-9; D remains ambiguous. V gave up 6 bases and J gave up 2 bases, with 8 bases separating them. The CDR3 spans 14 residues. The germline gives CDR1 SEHNR, CDR2 FQNEAQ (reference sequence). In DNA, the CDR3 is TGTGCCAGCAGTCGGCTGGCTGGGGCCAACGTCCTGACTTTC. Translating it yields CASSRLAGANVLTF.

The CDR3 nucleotides read TGTGCCAGCAGCGCACGGACAGGTACCGAGCAGTACTTC. Protein sequence: CASSARTGTEQYF. This chain connects TRBV7-6 to TRBJ2-7; 7 nucleotides align to TRBD1. The CDR3 is 13 residues long. Trimming cost V 5 bases and J 6 bases; bases outside gene matches: 7. Germline V gene sequence: CDR1 SGHVS, CDR2 FNYEAQ.

This chain joins TRBV5-1 and TRBJ1-1, with D uncertain. Germline V gene data show CDR1 as SGHRS and CDR2 as YFSETQ. V gave up 0 bases and J gave up 0 bases, with 9 bases separating them. The CDR3 loop spans 15 amino acids. The DNA of the CDR3 is TGCGCCAGCAGCTTGGGGACCAACCTGAACACTGAAGCTTTCTTT. Translation: CASSLGTNLNTEAFF.

This clone was seen only once. This chain uses TRBV5-1 with TRBJ2-5; D gene ambiguous. The CDR3 is made up of 12 amino acids. Trimming cost V 1 base and J 4 bases, with 5 bases left between them. In germline, CDR1 is SGHRS, CDR2 YFSETQ. CDR3 sequence (DNA): TGCGCCAGCAGCTTGAGGGTAGAGACCCAGTACTTC. Residues: CASSLRVETQYF.

This clone occurred a few times. This sequence joins TRBV18 and TRBJ1-5; TRBD1 agrees at 8 bases. With 8 bases clipped from V and 5 bases from J, the junction kept 11 bases outside the gene matches. The CDR3 has 15 amino acids. CDR1 is KGHSH and CDR2 is LQKENI in the germline V gene. The CDR3 loop reads CASTQSRGRDQPQHF. CDR3 sequence (DNA): TGTGCCAGCACACAGAGCAGGGGGCGAGATCAGCCCCAGCATTTT.

The CDR3 DNA follows: TGTGCCAGCACCAGGGACCGAACTAATGAAAAACTGTTTTTT. Its translation is CASTRDRTNEKLFF. The V call is TRBV5-4, the J call TRBJ1-4, with D possibly being TRBD1 (5 bases). The CDR3 extends over 14 amino acids. Trimming removed 6 bases at V and 1 base at J, with 10 bases between. Germline CDR1 reads SGHNT; CDR2 reads YYREEE (reference sequence).

This chain uses TRBV19 with TRBJ2-3, with TRBD1 matching 8 bases. Germline CDR1 is LNHDA and CDR2 is SQIVND (reference sequence). The length of the CDR3 is 13 residues. The V gene end was trimmed by 11 bases and the J gene end by 3 bases; junction bases not matched to a gene: 7. The CDR3 is CAGKDRVTDTQYF. DNA of the CDR3: TGTGCCGGCAAGGACAGGGTAACAGATACGCAGTATTTT.

This clone was seen only once. The rearrangement joins TRBV10-1 to TRBJ2-6; 7 nucleotides line up with TRBD1. CDR3 length: 14 residues. CDR1 is WNHNN, CDR2 SYGVQD, per germline (reference sequence). CDR3 loop: CVSRQGAGANVLTF. In DNA, the CDR3 is TGCGTCTCAAGGCAGGGGGCTGGGGCCAACGTCCTGACTTTC.

The chain is built from TRBV7-9 and TRBJ2-7; 10 bases are shared with TRBD1. J gave up 6 bases and V 1 base, and 9 bases lay outside the gene matches. The length of the CDR3 is 16 residues. Germline lookup yields CDR1 SEHNR and CDR2 FQNEAQ (reference sequence). CDR3 sequence reads: CASSLDPGQGTGEQYF. CDR3 in DNA: TGTGCCAGCAGCTTAGATCCGGGACAGGGGACGGGCGAGCAGTACTTC.

A few counts support this clone. The chain's CDR3 is CASTRGGQGGNQPQHF. CDR3 DNA sequence: TGCGCCAGCACTCGCGGGGGGCAGGGGGGCAATCAGCCCCAGCATTTT. This rearrangement joins TRBV10-1 to TRBJ1-5; 7 nucleotides align to TRBD1. The V and J ends lost 7 bases and 2 bases, in that order; junction bases with no gene match: 11. The CDR3 has 16 residues. The V gene's germline CDR1 is WNHNN and CDR2 SYGVQD (reference sequence).

This clone has only a few counts. The chain links TRBV2 to TRBJ2-7; D gene uncertain. The CDR3 length is 11 residues. Germline V lookup: CDR1 SNHLY, CDR2 FYNNEI. V was shortened by 1 base and J by 6 bases, with 4 bases between the two germline ends. The CDR3 DNA reads as TGTGCCAGCAGTGAAGTGACCGAGCAGTACTTC. The encoded protein is CASSEVTEQYF.

This clone has a handful of counts. This chain uses TRBV29-1 with TRBJ1-1, with D possibly matching TRBD1 (6 bases). Germline CDR1 and CDR2: SQVTM and ANQGSEA. V was cut by 7 bases and J by 0 bases, with 12 bases left in between. This CDR3 has 13 residues. The chain's CDR3 is CSAQDSLNTEAFF. For the CDR3, the DNA is TGCAGCGCCCAGGACAGTTTGAACACTGAAGCTTTCTTT.

This clone occurred once. The CDR3 DNA reads as TGTGCCAGCAGCTACATATATGAGCAGTTCTTC. Translation: CASSYIYEQFF. The V and J genes are TRBV7-9 and TRBJ2-1; D is uncertain. There are 11 residues in the CDR3. V was pared by 4 bases and J by 8 bases, with 6 bases between. Per germline, CDR1 SEHNR and CDR2 FQNEAQ (reference sequence).

The V and J genes are TRBV2 and TRBJ1-2; no reliable D call. V lost 8 bases and J lost 3, with 16 bases in between. Per germline, CDR1 SNHLY and CDR2 FYNNEI. This CDR3 is built from 14 residues. CDR3 DNA sequence: TGTGCCAGCCGAATAGGGCGGAGTGACTATGGCTACACCTTC. Its translation: CASRIGRSDYGYTF.

The CDR3, as DNA: TGTGCCAGCTCACCAGACAGGGTAGGGAACACTGAAGCTTTCTTT. Amino acid sequence: CASSPDRVGNTEAFF. The chain carries TRBV18 and TRBJ1-1, with 7 bases matching TRBD1. V shed 2 bases and J 1 base; nucleotides not matched to a gene: 4. The CDR3 is made up of 15 amino acids. Per the germline V gene, CDR1 is KGHSH and CDR2 is LQKENI.

Here the CDR3 reads CASSLSQGPKGYTF. The CDR3 DNA reads TGTGCCAGCAGTTTAAGCCAGGGCCCGAAGGGCTACACCTTC. The chain uses TRBV28 and TRBJ1-2; D is possibly TRBD1 (5 bases). The CDR3 runs 14 residues. V was pared by 2 bases and J by 8 bases, with 15 bases between. The germline CDR1 and CDR2 sequences are MDHEN and SYDVKM.

In this sample, this clone turned up a few times. It differs at one base from a far larger clone, so likely a read error. The CDR3 nucleotides are TGTGCCAGCAGTTCGACAGGGGACACTGAAGCTTTCTTT. Protein product: CASSSTGDTEAFF. This chain uses TRBV6-5 with TRBJ1-1; 8 nucleotides agree with TRBD1. CDR3 size: 13 residues. J was trimmed by 3 bases and V by 4 bases; bases with no gene match: 1. Per germline, CDR1 MNHEY and CDR2 SVGAGI.

This clone was detected only a few times. The chain joins TRBV15 to TRBJ1-4, with 8 positions matching TRBD1. V gave up 3 bases and J gave up 8 bases; unmatched junction bases: 8. Germline CDR1 reads LNHNV; CDR2 reads YYDKDF (reference sequence). The CDR3 length is 15 residues. The CDR3 DNA reads TGTGCCACCAGCAGGCCGGGACAGGAGGAAGAAAAACTGTTTTTT. Translation gives CATSRPGQEEEKLFF.

To note about this clone: This sample also contains other DNA sequences that code for the same CDR3. The chain uses TRBV15 and TRBJ2-7, with 12 nucleotides matching TRBD2. Germline loops: CDR1 LNHNV, CDR2 YYDKDF (reference sequence). V dropped 1 base and J dropped 4; count of bases not matched to a gene: 2. The CDR3 is 15 amino acids. This CDR3 is CATSRGTSGTYEQYF. CDR3 nucleotides: TGTGCCACCAGCAGAGGGACTAGCGGGACATACGAGCAGTACTTC.

The chain joins TRBV2 to TRBJ1-4, with D possibly TRBD1 on 5 matching bases. Looked up from germline, CDR1 is SNHLY and CDR2 is FYNNEI. V lost 4 bases to trimming and J lost 0 bases, with 18 bases between them. The CDR3 runs to 18 residues. CDR3 DNA: TGTGCCAGCAGTGTTATAACAGGAAAACTTCCAACTAATGAAAAACTGTTTTTT. Its translation: CASSVITGKLPTNEKLFF.

The chain combines TRBV7-2 with TRBJ1-2; D is unclear. The CDR3 spans 13 residues. Trimming removed 1 base at V and 6 bases at J, with 9 bases between. The germline V gene encodes CDR1 SGHTA and CDR2 FQGNSA. CDR3 in amino acids: CASSLVQRDGYTF. In DNA form, the CDR3 reads TGTGCCAGCAGCTTAGTACAGAGAGATGGCTACACCTTC.

The rearrangement joins TRBV5-1 to TRBJ2-7; 9 bases align to TRBD1. The ends lost 5 bases at V and 5 bases at J; junction bases unmatched: 5. This CDR3 is 13 amino acids long. In germline, CDR1 is SGHRS, CDR2 YFSETQ. CDR3 sequence reads: CASRLTGGDEQYF. CDR3 nucleotides: TGCGCCAGCAGATTGACAGGGGGGGACGAGCAGTACTTC.

The table lists this clone with a few counts. This sequence joins TRBV9 and TRBJ1-3; a weak D match, TRBD1 (5 bases). The CDR3 is 15 residues long. V gave up 2 bases and J gave up 0 bases, with 9 bases separating them. Germline V gene lookup returns CDR1 SGDLS and CDR2 YYNGEE. The CDR3 coding sequence is TGTGCCAGCAGCGTCGGGACGAACTCTGGAAACACCATATATTTT. Translating it yields CASSVGTNSGNTIYF.

J is TRBJ2-5 and V is TRBV29-1, with TRBD2 as a possible D gene (6 bases). Trimming stripped 4 bases from V and 11 bases from J, with 17 bases between. Germline V lookup: CDR1 SQVTM, CDR2 ANQGSEA. CDR3 length: 12 amino acids. The CDR3 DNA reads as TGCAGCGTTGTAGTACCGACTAGTGAGCAGTACTTC. It is translated as CSVVVPTSEQYF. Full variable domain (rest looked up from reference TRBV29-1 and TRBJ2-5): SAVISQKPSRDICQRGTSLTIQCQVDSQVTMMFWYRQQPGQSLTLIATANQGSEATYESGFVIDKFPISRPNLTFSTLTVSNMSPEDSSIYLCSVVVPTSEQYFGPGTRLLVL.

CDR3 coding DNA: TGTGCCAGCAGTGTAGTGGTCTCACAGCTTACCGGCGGTGAGCAGTTCTTC. Translating it yields CASSVVVSQLTGGEQFF. The V call is TRBV2, the J call TRBJ2-1; D not certain. CDR3 length: 17 residues. CDR1 is SNHLY, CDR2 FYNNEI, per germline. V gave up 4 bases and J gave up 9 bases, with 25 bases separating them.

V and J are TRBV10-3 and TRBJ2-5; 8 bases align to TRBD1. V shed 5 bases, J shed 5 bases, and the junction held 4 bases outside the gene matches. Germline V gene data show CDR1 as ENHRY and CDR2 as SYGVKD. CDR3 size: 13 residues. For the CDR3, the DNA is TGTGCCATCAGTAGACAGGGGACGGAGACCCAGTACTTC. It specifies CAISRQGTETQYF.

This chain connects TRBV4-3 to TRBJ1-5; D remains ambiguous. V lost 0 bases and J lost 14, with 17 bases in between. This CDR3 has 14 amino acids. CDR1 and CDR2 from the germline V gene are LGHNA and YSLEER. The CDR3 DNA follows: TGCGCCAGCAGCCAAGACGCCGCCAGGCAGACCGAGCATTTT. Its protein product is CASSQDAARQTEHF.

This clone has just one count. The V and J genes are TRBV6-5 and TRBJ2-7; 8 bases are shared with TRBD1. Trimming cost V 0 bases and J 5 bases; bases outside gene matches: 6. From germline, CDR1 is MNHEY and CDR2 SVGAGI. The CDR3 has 15 amino acids. DNA of the CDR3: TGTGCCAGCAGTTACTCGAGCCGGACAGGGCACGAGCAGTACTTC. Protein sequence: CASSYSSRTGHEQYF.